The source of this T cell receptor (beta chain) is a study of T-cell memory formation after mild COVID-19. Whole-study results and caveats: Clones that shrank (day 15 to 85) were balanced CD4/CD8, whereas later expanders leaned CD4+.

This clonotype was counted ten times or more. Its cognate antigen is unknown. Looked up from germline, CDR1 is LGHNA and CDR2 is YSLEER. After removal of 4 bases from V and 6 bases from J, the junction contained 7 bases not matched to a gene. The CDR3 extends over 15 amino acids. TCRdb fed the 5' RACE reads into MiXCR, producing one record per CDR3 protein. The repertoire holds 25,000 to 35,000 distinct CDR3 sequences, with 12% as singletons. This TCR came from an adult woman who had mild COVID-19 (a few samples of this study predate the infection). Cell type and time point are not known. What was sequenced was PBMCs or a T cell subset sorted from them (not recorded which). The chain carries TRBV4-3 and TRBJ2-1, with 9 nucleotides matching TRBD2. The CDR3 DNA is TGCGCCAGCAGCCCCGAGGGACTAGCTATCAATGAGCAGTTCTTC. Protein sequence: CASSPEGLAINEQFF.